This T cell receptor (beta chain) was retrieved from a study of OX40 agonist ivuxolimab in advanced cancers. As to this clone: Its specificity is not known.

Study conclusions and caveats: Low normalized T-cell clonal expansion also characterized some of the nonresponders.

The repertoire was sequenced with immunoSEQ multiplex PCR; TCRdb's copy has only in-frame clones and lacks some. The table lists tens of thousands of clones, approximately 84% of them singletons. This CDR3 comprises 15 residues. Trimming cost V 2 bases and J 10 bases, with 18 bases left between them. CDR1 is MRHNA and CDR2 is SNTAGT in the germline V gene. Sequences were derived from CD4+ or CD8+ T cells sorted from blood, sampled in a trial of the OX40 agonist ivuxolimab. The TCR was taken from an adult with an advanced solid tumor such as melanoma, head and neck, liver or kidney cancer. The chain combines TRBV6-4 with TRBJ2-1, with D possibly being TRBD2 (6 bases). This CDR3 is CASSDLPGLEGEQFF. The DNA of the CDR3 is TGTGCCAGCAGTGACCTCCCGGGCCTGGAGGGAGAGCAGTTCTTC.